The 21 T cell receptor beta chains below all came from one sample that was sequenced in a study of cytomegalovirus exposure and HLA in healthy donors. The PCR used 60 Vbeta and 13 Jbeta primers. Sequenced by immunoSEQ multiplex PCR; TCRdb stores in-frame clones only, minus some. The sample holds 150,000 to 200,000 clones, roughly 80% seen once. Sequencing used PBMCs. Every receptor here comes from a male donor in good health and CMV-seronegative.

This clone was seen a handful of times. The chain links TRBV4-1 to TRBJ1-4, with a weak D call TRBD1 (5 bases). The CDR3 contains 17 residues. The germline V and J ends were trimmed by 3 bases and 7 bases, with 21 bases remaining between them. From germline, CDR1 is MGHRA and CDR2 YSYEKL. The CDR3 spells CASSQGNPLQGGEKLFF. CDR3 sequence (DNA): TGCGCCAGCAGCCAGGGAAACCCGTTGCAGGGCGGTGAAAAACTGTTTTTT.

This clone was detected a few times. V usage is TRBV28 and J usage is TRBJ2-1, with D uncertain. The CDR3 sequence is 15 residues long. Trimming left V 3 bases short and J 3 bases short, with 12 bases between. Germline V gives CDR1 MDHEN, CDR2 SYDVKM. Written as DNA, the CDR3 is TGTGCCAGCAGTTTGGTGAAGTTCGGCTACAATGAGCAGTTCTTC. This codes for CASSLVKFGYNEQFF.

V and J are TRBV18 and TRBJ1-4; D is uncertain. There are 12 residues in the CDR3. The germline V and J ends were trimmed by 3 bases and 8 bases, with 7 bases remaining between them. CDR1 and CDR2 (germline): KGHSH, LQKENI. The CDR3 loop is CASSPPGEKLFF. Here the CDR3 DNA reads TGTGCCAGCTCACCTCCGGGGGAAAAACTGTTTTTT.

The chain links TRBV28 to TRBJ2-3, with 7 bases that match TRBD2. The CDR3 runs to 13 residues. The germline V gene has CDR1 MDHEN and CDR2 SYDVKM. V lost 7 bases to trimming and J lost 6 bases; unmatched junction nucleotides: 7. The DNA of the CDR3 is TGTGCCAGCACCCTGGGAGGGTGGGATACGCAGTATTTT. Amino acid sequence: CASTLGGWDTQYF.

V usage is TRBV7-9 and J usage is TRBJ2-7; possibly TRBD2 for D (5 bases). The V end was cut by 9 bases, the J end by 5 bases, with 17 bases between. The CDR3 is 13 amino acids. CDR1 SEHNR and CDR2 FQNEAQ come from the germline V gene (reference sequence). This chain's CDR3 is CASNRGMRDEQYF. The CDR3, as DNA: TGTGCCAGTAACCGGGGAATGAGGGACGAGCAGTACTTC.

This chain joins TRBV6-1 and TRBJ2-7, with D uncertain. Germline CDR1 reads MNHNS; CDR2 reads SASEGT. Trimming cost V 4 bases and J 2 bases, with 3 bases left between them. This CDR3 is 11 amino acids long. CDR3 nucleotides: TGTGCCAGCAGTGCCGCCTACGAGCAGTACTTC. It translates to CASSAAYEQYF.

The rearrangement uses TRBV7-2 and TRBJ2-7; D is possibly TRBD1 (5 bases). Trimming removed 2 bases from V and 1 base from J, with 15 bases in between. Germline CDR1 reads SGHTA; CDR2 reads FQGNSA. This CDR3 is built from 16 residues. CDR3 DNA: TGTGCCAGCAGCTTAAGCGTGCGCAGGGAATCCTACGAGCAGTACTTC. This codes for CASSLSVRRESYEQYF.

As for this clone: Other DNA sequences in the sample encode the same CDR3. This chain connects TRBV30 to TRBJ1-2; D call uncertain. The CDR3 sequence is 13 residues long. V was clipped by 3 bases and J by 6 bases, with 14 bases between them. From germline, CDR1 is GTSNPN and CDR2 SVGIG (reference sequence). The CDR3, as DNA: TGTGCCTGGAGCGCAGTCGGGTCTGATGGCTACACCTTC. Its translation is CAWSAVGSDGYTF. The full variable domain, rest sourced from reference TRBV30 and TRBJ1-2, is SQTIHQWPATLVQPVGSPLSLECTVEGTSNPNLYWYRQAAGRGLQLLFYSVGIGQISSEVPQNLSASRPQDRQFILSSKKLLLSDSGFYLCAWSAVGSDGYTFGSGTRLTVV.

The CDR3 loop is CASSLTPKRTNEKLFF. The CDR3 bases are TGTGCCAGCAGTTTAACCCCGAAGAGGACTAATGAAAAACTGTTTTTT. The chain recombines TRBV6-7 with TRBJ1-4; D call uncertain. TRBV6-7 is an open reading frame, and its role is uncertain. V was pared by 4 bases and J by 2 bases, with 14 bases between. The CDR3 is 16 residues long.

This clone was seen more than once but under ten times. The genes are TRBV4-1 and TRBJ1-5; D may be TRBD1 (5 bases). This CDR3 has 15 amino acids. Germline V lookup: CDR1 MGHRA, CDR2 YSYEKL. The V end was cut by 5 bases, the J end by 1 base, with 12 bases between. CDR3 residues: CASSSREWSNQPQHF. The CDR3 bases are TGCGCCAGCAGCTCCAGGGAATGGAGCAATCAGCCCCAGCATTTT.

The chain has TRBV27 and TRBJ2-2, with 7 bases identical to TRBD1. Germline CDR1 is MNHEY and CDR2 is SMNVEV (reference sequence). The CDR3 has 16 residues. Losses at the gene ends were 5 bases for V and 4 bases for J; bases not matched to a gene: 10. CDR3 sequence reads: CASSPPEGAITGELFF. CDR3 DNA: TGTGCCAGCAGTCCACCCGAGGGGGCGATCACCGGGGAGCTGTTTTTT.

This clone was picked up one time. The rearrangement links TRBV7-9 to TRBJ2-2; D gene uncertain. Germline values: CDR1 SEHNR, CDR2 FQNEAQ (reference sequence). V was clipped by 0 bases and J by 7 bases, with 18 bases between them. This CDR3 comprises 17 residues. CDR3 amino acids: CASSLADSRPFSGELFF. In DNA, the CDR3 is TGTGCCAGCAGCTTAGCGGATTCGCGGCCCTTTAGCGGGGAGCTGTTTTTT.

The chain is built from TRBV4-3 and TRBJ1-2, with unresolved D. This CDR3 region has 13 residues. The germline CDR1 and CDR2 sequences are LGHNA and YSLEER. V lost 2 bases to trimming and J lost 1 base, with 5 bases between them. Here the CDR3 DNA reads TGCGCCAGCAGCCAAACAGATAACTATGGCTACACCTTC. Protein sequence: CASSQTDNYGYTF.

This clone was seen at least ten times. The CDR3 nucleotides read TGTGCCAGCAGTTGGGGGACAGGGCCCTACGAGCAGTACTTC. Amino acid sequence: CASSWGTGPYEQYF. The rearrangement links TRBV6-6 to TRBJ2-7, with TRBD1 identical over 9 bases. Germline CDR1 reads MNHNY; CDR2 reads SVGAGI (reference sequence). The J segment lost 2 bases and the V segment lost 4 bases, leaving 3 bases of the junction unmatched. This CDR3 is 14 amino acids long.

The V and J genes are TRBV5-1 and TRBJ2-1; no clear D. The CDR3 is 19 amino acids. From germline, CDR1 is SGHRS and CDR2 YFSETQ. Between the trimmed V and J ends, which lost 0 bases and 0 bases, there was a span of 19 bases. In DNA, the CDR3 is TGCGCCAGCAGCTTGGCCACAGCCCTAAGTTCGAGCTCCTACAATGAGCAGTTCTTC. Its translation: CASSLATALSSSSYNEQFF. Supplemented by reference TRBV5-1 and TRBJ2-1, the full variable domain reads KAGVTQTPRYLIKTRGQQVTLSCSPISGHRSVSWYQQTPGQGLQFLFEYFSETQRNKGNFPGRFSGRQFSNSRSEMNVSTLELGDSALYLCASSLATALSSSSYNEQFFGPGTRLTVL.

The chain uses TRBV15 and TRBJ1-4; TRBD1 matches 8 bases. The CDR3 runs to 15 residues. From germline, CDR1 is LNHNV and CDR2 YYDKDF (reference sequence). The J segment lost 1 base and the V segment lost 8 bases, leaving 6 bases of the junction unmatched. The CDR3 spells CATATTGGTNEKLFF. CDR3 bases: TGTGCCACCGCTACAACAGGGGGAACTAATGAAAAACTGTTTTTT.

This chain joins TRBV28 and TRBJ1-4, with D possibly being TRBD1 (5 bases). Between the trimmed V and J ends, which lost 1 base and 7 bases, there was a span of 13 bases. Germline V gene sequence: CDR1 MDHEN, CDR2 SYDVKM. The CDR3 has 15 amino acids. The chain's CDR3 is CASSLSQGYGEKLFF. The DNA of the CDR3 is TGTGCCAGCAGTTTATCCCAGGGATACGGTGAAAAACTGTTTTTT.

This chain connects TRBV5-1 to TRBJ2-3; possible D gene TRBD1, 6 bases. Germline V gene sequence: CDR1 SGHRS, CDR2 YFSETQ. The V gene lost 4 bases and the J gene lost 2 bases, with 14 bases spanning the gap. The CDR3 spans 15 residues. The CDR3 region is CASSVQGSHTDTQYF. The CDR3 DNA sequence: TGCGCCAGCAGCGTACAGGGATCCCACACAGATACGCAGTATTTT.

The CDR3: CASSKVSQAPYEQYF. DNA of the CDR3: TGCGCCAGCAGCAAAGTTTCACAGGCCCCCTACGAGCAGTACTTC. The V call is TRBV4-3, the J call TRBJ2-5, with a tentative D call TRBD1 (5 bases). The J call may be mistaken, given a closer DNA end match to TRBJ2-7. From germline, CDR1 is LGHNA and CDR2 YSLEER. CDR3 size: 15 residues.

The CDR3 is CASSLPRRAGELFF. CDR3 DNA sequence: TGTGCCAGCAGTTTACCGCGGAGGGCCGGGGAGCTGTTTTTT. This rearrangement joins TRBV28 to TRBJ2-2; TRBD2 is a possible D gene (6 bases). Trimming took off 2 bases at V and 6 bases at J, with 10 bases between the two ends. CDR1 MDHEN and CDR2 SYDVKM come from the germline V gene. CDR3 length: 14 amino acids.

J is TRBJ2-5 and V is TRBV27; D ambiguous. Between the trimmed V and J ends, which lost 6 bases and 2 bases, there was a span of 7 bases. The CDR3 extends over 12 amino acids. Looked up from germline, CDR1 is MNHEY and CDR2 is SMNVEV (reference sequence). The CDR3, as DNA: TGTGCCAGCAGAAACCTACAAGAGACCCAGTACTTC. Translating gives CASRNLQETQYF.